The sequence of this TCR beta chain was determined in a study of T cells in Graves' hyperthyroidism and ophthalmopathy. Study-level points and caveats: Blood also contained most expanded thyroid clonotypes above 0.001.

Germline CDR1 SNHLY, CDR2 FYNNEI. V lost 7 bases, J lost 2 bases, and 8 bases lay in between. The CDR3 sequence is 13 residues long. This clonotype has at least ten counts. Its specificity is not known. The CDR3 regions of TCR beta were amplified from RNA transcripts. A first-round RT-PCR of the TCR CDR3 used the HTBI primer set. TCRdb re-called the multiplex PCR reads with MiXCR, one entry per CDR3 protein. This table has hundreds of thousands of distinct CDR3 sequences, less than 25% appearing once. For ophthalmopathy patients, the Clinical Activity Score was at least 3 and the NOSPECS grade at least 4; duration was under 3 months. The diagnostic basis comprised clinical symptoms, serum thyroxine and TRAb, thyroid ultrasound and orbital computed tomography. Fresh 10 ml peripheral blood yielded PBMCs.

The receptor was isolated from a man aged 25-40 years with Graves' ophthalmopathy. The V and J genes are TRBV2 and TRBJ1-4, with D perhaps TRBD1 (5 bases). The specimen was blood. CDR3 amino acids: CASMDITNEKLFF. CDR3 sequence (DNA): TGTGCCAGCATGGACATCACTAATGAAAAACTGTTTTTT.